This entry describes one TCR beta chain. The protocol was immunoSEQ multiplex PCR, while the TCRdb copy is restricted to in-frame clones and leaves out a portion. The sample holds roughly 180,000 clones, around 94% seen once. The sample comes from a study of control samples from healthy donors and cancer patients. The CDR3 is 14 amino acids. V lost 7 bases to trimming and J lost 8 bases, with 17 bases between them. In germline, CDR1 is MDHEN, CDR2 SYDVKM. Specimen: blood. The chain joins TRBV28 to TRBJ1-4, with a weak D call TRBD1 (5 bases). The TCR sequence derives from a woman aged 18-29 years in good health. This chain's CDR3 is CASTEGGAAEKLFF. The CDR3, as DNA: TGTGCCAGCACCGAGGGAGGGGCGGCGGAAAAACTGTTTTTT.